This TCR beta chain came from a study of T cells after posttransplantation cyclophosphamide. CDR1 and CDR2 from the germline V gene are MDHEN and SYDVKM. V was trimmed by 6 bases and J by 10 bases, leaving 15 bases between them. CDR3 length equals 12 residues. Peripheral blood was collected from the related graft donor on the marrow donation day. Produced via immunoSEQ multiplex PCR; TCRdb's table is partial and in-frame only. Of roughly 21,000 clones listed, roughly 98% were seen once; the top ten hold 0.1% to 0.15%. Study-level results: Later blood repertoires were often dominated by clones from the donor CD8+ memory compartment. TRB overlap between skin or GI tissue T cells and blood was limited. Recipient CMV seropositivity and CMV reactivation strongly tracked TRB clonality.

This clone was seen just once. Its antigen is undetermined. The receptor's source is a man in his forties in good health, CMV-negative, and a related stem cell transplant donor. The chain is built from TRBV28 and TRBJ1-2, with D possibly TRBD1 on 6 matching bases. Material for sequencing was naive CD8+ T cells sorted from PBMCs. The CDR3 is CASRFGGRDYTF. The CDR3 nucleotides are TGTGCCAGCAGATTCGGGGGGCGCGACTACACCTTC.